This TCR beta chain was sequenced for a study of CD8+CD57+ T cells in acquired aplastic anemia. Study-wide results and limits: The same twenty-nine CD8+ CDR3 sequences occurred in patients and in controls.

Using genomic DNA as the template, TCR beta VDJ and CDR3 profiling was carried out. TCRdb re-called the reads through MiXCR, storing one row per CDR3 protein. In the table there are about 160,000 distinct CDR3 sequences, roughly half of which are singletons. Flow cytometry had shown expanded CD8+CD57+ cells in the patients chosen for sequencing. Diagnosis of severe acquired aplastic anemia applied to all patients. At least ten counts were recorded for this clonotype. Its antigen remains unknown. Sample: sorted CD4+, CD8+, or CD8+CD57+ T cells (not recorded which) from PBMCs. This clonotype was obtained from a human donor with aplastic anemia.

The CDR3 sequence: CASSQVSNTIYF. The CDR3 DNA is TGTGCCAGCAGCCAAGTATCCAACACCATATATTTT. This sequence joins TRBV14 and TRBJ1-3; D uncertain. Germline-derived CDR1 and CDR2 are SGHDN and FVKESK. V was pared by 1 base and J by 7 bases, with 5 bases between. The CDR3 is 12 amino acids.